The sequence of this T cell receptor beta chain was determined in a study of response to subunit inactivated influenza vaccine. CDR1 is ENHRY and CDR2 is SYGVKD in the germline V gene. The V gene lost 8 bases and the J gene lost 10 bases, with 21 bases spanning the gap. The CDR3 loop spans 14 amino acids. One entry per CDR3 protein results from TCRdb running MiXCR on the RT-PCR reads. The sample has about 310,000 distinct CDR3 sequences, just over 20% seen once. This clonotype occurred a few times. Its antigen is still unknown. Findings of the study overall: The authors offered the suggestion that each seasonal influenza vaccination recruits few new T cells.

The rearrangement links TRBV10-3 to TRBJ2-1, with a possible D match to TRBD1 (6 bases). This material consisted of PBMCs from blood, taken approximately 22 months after vaccination. The sequence was obtained from a man aged 45 to 75 who received an inactivated influenza vaccine. Here the CDR3 DNA reads TGTGCCATCTCGGGTCAGGGGCTCATCCGGGAGCAGTTCTTC. It yields the protein CAISGQGLIREQFF.